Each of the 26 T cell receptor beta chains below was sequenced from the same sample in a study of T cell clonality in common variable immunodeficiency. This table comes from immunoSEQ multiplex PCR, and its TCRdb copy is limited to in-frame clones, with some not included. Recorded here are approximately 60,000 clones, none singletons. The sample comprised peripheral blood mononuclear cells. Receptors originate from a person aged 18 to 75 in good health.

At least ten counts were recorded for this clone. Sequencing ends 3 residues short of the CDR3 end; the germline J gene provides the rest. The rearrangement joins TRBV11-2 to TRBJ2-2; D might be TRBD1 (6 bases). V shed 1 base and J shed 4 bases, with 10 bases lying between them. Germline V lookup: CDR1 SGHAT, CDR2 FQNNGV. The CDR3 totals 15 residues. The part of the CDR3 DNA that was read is TGTGCCAGCAGCTTAGTGGGGGCGAGCACCGGGGAG. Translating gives CASSLVGASTGE. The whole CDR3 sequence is CASSLVGASTGELFF.

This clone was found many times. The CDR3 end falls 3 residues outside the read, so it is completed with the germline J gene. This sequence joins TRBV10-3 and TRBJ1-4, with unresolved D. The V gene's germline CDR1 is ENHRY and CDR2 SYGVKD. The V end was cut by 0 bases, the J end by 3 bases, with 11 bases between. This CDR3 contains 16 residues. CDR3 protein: CAISESTDKPNEKLFF. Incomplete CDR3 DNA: TGTGCCATCAGTGAGTCAACTGACAAACCTAATGAAAAA.

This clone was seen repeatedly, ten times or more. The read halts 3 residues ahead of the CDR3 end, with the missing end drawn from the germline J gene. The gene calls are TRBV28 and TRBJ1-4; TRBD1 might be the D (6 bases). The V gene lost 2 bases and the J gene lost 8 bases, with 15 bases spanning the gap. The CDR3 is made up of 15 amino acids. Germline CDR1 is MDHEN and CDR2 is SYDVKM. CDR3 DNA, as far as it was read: TGTGCCAGCAGTTTACAGGGTCACAGGGAGGAAAAA. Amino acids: CASSLQGHREEK. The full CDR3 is CASSLQGHREEKLFF.

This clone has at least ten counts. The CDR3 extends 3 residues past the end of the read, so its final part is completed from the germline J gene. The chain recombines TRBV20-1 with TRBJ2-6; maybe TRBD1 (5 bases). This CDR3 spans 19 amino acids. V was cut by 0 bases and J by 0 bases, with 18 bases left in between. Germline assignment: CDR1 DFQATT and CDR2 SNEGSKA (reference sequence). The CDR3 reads CSARDPRRVIFSGANVLTF. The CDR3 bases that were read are TGCAGTGCTAGAGATCCCCGCAGGGTAATTTTCTCTGGGGCCAACGTC.

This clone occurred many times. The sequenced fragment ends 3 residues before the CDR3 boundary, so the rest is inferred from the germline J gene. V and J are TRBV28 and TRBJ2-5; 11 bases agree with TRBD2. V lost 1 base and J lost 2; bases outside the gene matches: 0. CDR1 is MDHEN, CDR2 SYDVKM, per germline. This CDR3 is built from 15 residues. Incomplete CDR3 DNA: TGTGCCAGCAGTTTATCTAGCGGGGGGCAAGAGACC. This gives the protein CASSLSSGGQET. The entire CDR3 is CASSLSSGGQETQYF. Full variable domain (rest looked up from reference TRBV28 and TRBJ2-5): DVKVTQSSRYLVKRTGEKVFLECVQDMDHENMFWYRQDPGLGLRLIYFSYDVKMKEKGDIPEGYSVSREKKERFSLILESASTNQTSMYLCASSLSSGGQETQYFGPGTRLLVL.

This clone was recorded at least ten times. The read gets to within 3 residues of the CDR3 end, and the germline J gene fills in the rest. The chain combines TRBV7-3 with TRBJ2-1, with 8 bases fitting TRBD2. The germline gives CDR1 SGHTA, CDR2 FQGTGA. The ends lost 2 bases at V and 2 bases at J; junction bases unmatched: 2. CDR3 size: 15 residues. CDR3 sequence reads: CASSLAGGTYNEQFF. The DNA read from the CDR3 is TGTGCCAGCAGCTTAGCGGGAGGAACCTACAATGAG.

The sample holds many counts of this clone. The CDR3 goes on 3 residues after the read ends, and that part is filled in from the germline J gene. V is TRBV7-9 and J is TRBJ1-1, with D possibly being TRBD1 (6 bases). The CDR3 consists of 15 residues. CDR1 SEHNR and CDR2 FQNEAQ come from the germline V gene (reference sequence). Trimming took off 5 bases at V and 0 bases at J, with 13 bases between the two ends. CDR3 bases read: TGTGCCAGCAGCACGGGACGGACAGTGAACACTGAA. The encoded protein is CASSTGRTVNTE. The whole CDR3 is CASSTGRTVNTEAFF.

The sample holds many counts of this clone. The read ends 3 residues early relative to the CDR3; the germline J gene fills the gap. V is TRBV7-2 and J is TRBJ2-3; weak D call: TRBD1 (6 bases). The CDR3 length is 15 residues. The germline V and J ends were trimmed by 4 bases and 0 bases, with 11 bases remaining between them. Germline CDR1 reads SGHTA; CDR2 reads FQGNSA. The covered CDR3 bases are TGTGCCAGCAGCTCCGGACAGACTAGCACAGATACG. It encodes CASSSGQTSTDT. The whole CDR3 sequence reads CASSSGQTSTDTQYF.

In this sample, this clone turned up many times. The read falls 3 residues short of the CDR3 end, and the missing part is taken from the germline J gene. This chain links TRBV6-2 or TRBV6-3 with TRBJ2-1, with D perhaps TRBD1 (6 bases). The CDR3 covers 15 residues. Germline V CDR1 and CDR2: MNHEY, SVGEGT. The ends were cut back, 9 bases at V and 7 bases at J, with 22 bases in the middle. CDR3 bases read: TGTGCCAGTACCTCGAACCGGGACAACTTAAATGAG. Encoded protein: CASTSNRDNLNE. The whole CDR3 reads CASTSNRDNLNEQFF.

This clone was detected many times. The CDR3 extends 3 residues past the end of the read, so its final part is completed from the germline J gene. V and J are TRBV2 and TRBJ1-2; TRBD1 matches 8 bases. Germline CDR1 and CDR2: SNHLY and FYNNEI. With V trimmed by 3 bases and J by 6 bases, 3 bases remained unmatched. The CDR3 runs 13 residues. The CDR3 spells CASSDRGRNGYTF. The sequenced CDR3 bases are TGTGCCAGCAGTGACAGGGGGCGAAATGGC.

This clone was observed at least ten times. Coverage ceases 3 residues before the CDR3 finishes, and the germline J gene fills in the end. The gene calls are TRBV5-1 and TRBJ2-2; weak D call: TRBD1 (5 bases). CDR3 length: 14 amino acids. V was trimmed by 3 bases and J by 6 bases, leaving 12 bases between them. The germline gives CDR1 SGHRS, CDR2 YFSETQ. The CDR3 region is CASSSLQGAGELFF. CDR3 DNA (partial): TGCGCCAGCAGCTCCCTTCAAGGGGCCGGGGAG.

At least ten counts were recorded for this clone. The CDR3 is CASSWGLAETQYF. CDR3 DNA, as far as it was read: TGTGCCAGCAGCTGGGGACTAGCAGAGACC. The chain has TRBV7-2 and TRBJ2-5; 9 nucleotides agree with TRBD2. The missing CDR3 end, 3 residues past where the read stops, is filled in from the germline J gene. Germline CDR1 and CDR2: SGHTA and FQGNSA. CDR3 length: 13 residues. Trimming removed 4 bases from V and 4 bases from J; junction bases left unmatched: 1.

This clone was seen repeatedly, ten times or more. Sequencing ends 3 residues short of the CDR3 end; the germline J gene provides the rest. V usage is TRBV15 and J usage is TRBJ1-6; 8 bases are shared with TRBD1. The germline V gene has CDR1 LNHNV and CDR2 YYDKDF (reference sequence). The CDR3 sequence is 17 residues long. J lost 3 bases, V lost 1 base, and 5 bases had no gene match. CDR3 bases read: TGTGCCACCAGCAGAGGACAGGGGCAAGACTATAATTCACCC. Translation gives CATSRGQGQDYNSP. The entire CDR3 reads CATSRGQGQDYNSPLHF.

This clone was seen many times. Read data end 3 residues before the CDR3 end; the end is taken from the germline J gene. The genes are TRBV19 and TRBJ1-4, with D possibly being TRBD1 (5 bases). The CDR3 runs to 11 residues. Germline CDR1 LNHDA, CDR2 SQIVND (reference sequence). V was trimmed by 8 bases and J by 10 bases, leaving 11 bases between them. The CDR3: CASSTGGKLFF. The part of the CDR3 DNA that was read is TGTGCCAGTTCCACGGGGGGAAAA.

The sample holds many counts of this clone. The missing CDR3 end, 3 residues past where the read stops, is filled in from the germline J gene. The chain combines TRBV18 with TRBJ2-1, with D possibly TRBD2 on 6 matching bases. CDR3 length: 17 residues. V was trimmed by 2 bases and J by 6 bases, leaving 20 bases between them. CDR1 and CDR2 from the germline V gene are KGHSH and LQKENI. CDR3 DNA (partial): TGTGCCAGCTCACCAGGCAACCGGGGACTTACCTCCAATGAG. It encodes CASSPGNRGLTSNE. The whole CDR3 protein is CASSPGNRGLTSNEQFF. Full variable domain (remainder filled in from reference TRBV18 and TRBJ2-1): NAGVMQNPRHLVRRRGQEARLRCSPMKGHSHVYWYRQLPEEGLKFMVYLQKENIIDESGMPKERFSAEFPKEGPSILRIQQVVRGDSAAYFCASSPGNRGLTSNEQFFGPGTRLTVL.

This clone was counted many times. The CDR3: CASSSGGGGTGELFF. The sequenced CDR3 bases are TGCGCCAGCAGCTCCGGGGGGGGAGGCACCGGGGAG. The chain joins TRBV5-1 to TRBJ2-2; 8 bases are shared with TRBD2. The read gets to within 3 residues of the CDR3 end, and the germline J gene fills in the rest. The CDR3 is made up of 15 amino acids. Germline V gene lookup returns CDR1 SGHRS and CDR2 YFSETQ. Trimming at V came to 3 bases and at J to 4 bases, leaving 5 bases not matched to a gene.

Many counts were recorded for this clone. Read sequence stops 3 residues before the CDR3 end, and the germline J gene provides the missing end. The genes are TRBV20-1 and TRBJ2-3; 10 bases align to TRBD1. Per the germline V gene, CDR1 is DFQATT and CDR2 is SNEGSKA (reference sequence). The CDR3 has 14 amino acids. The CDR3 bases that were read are TGCAGTGCTAGGAAGACAGGGGGCCAAGAGACG. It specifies CSARKTGGQET. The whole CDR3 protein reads CSARKTGGQETQYF.

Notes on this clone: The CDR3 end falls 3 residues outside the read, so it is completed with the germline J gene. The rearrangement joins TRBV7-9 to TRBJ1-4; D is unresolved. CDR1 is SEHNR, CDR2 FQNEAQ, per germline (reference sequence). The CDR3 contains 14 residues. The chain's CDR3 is CATSFQNYNSPLFF. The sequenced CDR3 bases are TGTGCCACCAGTTTCCAGAACTATAATTCACCA. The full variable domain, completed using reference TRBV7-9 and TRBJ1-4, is DTGVSQNPRHKITKRGQNVTFRCDPISEHNRLYWYRQTLGQGPEFLTYFQNEAQLEKSRLLSDRFSAERPKGSFSTLEIQRTEQGDSAMYLCATSFQNYNSPLFFGSGTQLSVL.

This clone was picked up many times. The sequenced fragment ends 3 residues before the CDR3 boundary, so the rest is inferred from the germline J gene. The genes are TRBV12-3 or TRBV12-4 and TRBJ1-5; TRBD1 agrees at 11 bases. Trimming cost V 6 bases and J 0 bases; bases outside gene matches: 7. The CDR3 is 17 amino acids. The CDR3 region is CASRPGQGAPSNQPQHF. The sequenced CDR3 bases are TGTGCCAGCAGACCAGGACAGGGGGCTCCTAGCAATCAGCCC.

The CDR3 loop reads CSVDRGVNGYTF. Incomplete CDR3 DNA: TGCAGCGTTGATCGGGGAGTGAATGGC. This chain connects TRBV29-1 to TRBJ1-2; D is ambiguous. The read stops 3 residues short of the end of the CDR3; the missing end is completed from the germline J gene. V lost 3 bases, J lost 6 bases, and 11 bases lay in between. Germline lookup yields CDR1 SQVTM and CDR2 ANQGSEA. The CDR3 has 12 amino acids.

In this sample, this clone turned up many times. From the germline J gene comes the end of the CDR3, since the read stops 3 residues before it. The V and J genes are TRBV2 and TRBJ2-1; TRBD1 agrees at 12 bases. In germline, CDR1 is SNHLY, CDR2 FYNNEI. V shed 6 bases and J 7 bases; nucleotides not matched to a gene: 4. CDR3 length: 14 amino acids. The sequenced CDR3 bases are TGTGCCAGCAGGGGACAGGGGGCGATTAATGAG. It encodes CASRGQGAINE. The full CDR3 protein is CASRGQGAINEQFF.

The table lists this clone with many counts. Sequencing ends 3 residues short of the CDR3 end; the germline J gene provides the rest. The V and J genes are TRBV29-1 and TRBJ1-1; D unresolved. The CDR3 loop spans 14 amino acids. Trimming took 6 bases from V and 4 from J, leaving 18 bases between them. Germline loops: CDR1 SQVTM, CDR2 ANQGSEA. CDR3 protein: CSVLFGPVSTEAFF. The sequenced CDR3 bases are TGCAGCGTCCTCTTTGGGCCTGTGAGCACTGAA.

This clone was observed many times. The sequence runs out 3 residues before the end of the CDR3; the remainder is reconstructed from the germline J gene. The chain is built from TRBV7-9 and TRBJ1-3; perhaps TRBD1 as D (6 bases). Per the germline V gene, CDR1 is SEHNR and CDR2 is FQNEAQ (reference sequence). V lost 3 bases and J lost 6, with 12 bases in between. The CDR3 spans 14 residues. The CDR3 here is CASSLGAEANTIYF. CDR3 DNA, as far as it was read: TGTGCCAGCAGCTTGGGGGCCGAAGCAAACACC.

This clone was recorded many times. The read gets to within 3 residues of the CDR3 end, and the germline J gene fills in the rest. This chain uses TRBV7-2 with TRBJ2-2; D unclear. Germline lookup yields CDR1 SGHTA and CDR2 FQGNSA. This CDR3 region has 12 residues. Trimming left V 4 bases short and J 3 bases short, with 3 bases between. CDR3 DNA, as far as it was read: TGTGCCAGCAGCTCCTACACCGGGGAG. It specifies CASSSYTGE. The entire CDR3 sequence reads CASSSYTGELFF.

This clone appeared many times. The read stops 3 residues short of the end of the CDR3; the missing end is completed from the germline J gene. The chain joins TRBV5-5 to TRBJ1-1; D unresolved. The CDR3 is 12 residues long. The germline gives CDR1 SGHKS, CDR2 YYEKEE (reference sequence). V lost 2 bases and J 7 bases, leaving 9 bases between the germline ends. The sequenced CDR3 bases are TGTGCCAGCAGCTTATCGCAGATTGAA. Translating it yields CASSLSQIE. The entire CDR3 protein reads CASSLSQIEAFF.

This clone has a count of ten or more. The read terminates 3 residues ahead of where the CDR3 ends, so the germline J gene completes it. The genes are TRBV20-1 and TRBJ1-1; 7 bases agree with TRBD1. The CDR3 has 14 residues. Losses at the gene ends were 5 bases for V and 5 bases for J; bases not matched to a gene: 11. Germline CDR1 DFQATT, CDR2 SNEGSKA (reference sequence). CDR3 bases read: TGCAGTGCTGGGGAGGGGGCCCGGACTACTGAA. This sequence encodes CSAGEGARTTE. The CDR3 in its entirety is CSAGEGARTTEAFF.